These T cell receptor beta chains were read from a single sample in a study of T cell clones after liver transplantation. Using immunoSEQ multiplex PCR, the repertoire was profiled, and TCRdb retains in-frame clones only, with some absent. The table shows over 45,000 clones, with about 67% occurring only once. Here the sequenced sample was CD4+ T cells from blood, taken less than 70 months after liver transplant. The receptors here all came from a human patient who received a liver transplant. The graft donor may have contributed some T cells. Both conserved end residues are part of each CDR3. Fields, in order: D gene, V gene, CDR3 protein. The D gene is left open where the match is weak.

d_gene: -
v_gene: TRBV19
CDR3aa: CASSISESNSPLHF

d_gene: -
v_gene: TRBV4-2
CDR3aa: CASSPDGDPNTEAFF

d_gene: -
v_gene: TRBV11-3
CDR3aa: CASSLWSGVEQYF

d_gene: -
v_gene: TRBV27
CDR3aa: CASSPYLNSYNSPLHF

d_gene: -
v_gene: TRBV19
CDR3aa: CASSITGPNQPQHF

d_gene: -
v_gene: TRBV10-3
CDR3aa: CAISERTGNQPQHF

d_gene: TRBD1
v_gene: TRBV2
CDR3aa: CASSSRDRGGGYTF

d_gene: -
v_gene: TRBV7-9
CDR3aa: CASSLDGIGELFF

d_gene: -
v_gene: TRBV7-2
CDR3aa: CASSLGRGGPPQHF

d_gene: -
v_gene: TRBV18
CDR3aa: CASSEGNSNQPQHF

d_gene: TRBD1
v_gene: TRBV6-1
CDR3aa: CASRVEGAINQPQHF

d_gene: TRBD1
v_gene: TRBV5-4
CDR3aa: CASSTTGGYTGELFF

d_gene: -
v_gene: TRBV6-5
CDR3aa: CASSWGEDKNIQYF

d_gene: TRBD2
v_gene: TRBV5-4
CDR3aa: CASSFKRGYYNEQFF

d_gene: -
v_gene: TRBV2
CDR3aa: CASSELQGIYNEQFF

d_gene: -
v_gene: TRBV11-3
CDR3aa: CASSSSVARSGGNTIYF

d_gene: -
v_gene: TRBV5-8
CDR3aa: CASSLARELDTEAFF

d_gene: -
v_gene: TRBV28
CDR3aa: CASSFHTDTYEQYF

d_gene: -
v_gene: TRBV29-1
CDR3aa: CSGGSAGNTEAFF

d_gene: TRBD2
v_gene: TRBV7-9
CDR3aa: CASSPRLAGAYEQYF

d_gene: -
v_gene: TRBV7-9
CDR3aa: CASNEQSSGNTIYF

d_gene: -
v_gene: TRBV27
CDR3aa: CASSFPGGSRHF

d_gene: -
v_gene: TRBV7-6
CDR3aa: CASSLRQRSSGNTIYF

d_gene: TRBD1
v_gene: TRBV18
CDR3aa: CASSPFEQGETYNSPLHF

d_gene: -
v_gene: TRBV11-2
CDR3aa: CASSLATGSQAFF

d_gene: -
v_gene: TRBV19
CDR3aa: CASNPTGRGEQYF

d_gene: TRBD1
v_gene: TRBV6-6
CDR3aa: CASSSGTGVHEQYF

d_gene: TRBD2
v_gene: TRBV30
CDR3aa: CAWESKGLAGGEQFF

d_gene: -
v_gene: TRBV9
CDR3aa: CASSVQEGSYNEQFF

d_gene: -
v_gene: TRBV7-2
CDR3aa: CASSFLPDYEKLFF

d_gene: TRBD2
v_gene: TRBV28
CDR3aa: CASSSLRRASGGADTQYF

d_gene: -
v_gene: TRBV6-5
CDR3aa: CASTLLGRHEQYF

d_gene: TRBD1
v_gene: TRBV12-5
CDR3aa: CASGHSTGVPASGYTF

d_gene: TRBD2
v_gene: TRBV4-2
CDR3aa: CASSRTSGGTDTQYF

d_gene: -
v_gene: TRBV11-2
CDR3aa: CASSHPDRLAKNIQYF

d_gene: TRBD1
v_gene: TRBV2
CDR3aa: CASSQGTLYEQYF

d_gene: -
v_gene: TRBV5-6
CDR3aa: CASSQNREDYGYTF

d_gene: -
v_gene: TRBV28
CDR3aa: CASSGTSPPLHF

d_gene: -
v_gene: TRBV4-1
CDR3aa: CASSHEGVQFF

d_gene: TRBD1
v_gene: TRBV2
CDR3aa: CASRIVPGQGYNEQFF

d_gene: -
v_gene: TRBV30
CDR3aa: CAWSVDGPHNSPLHF

d_gene: -
v_gene: TRBV6-1
CDR3aa: CASSEGLFGSTDTQYF

d_gene: -
v_gene: TRBV5-6
CDR3aa: CASGSNYGYTF

d_gene: TRBD1
v_gene: TRBV29-1
CDR3aa: CSVSAQGGNTEAFF

d_gene: -
v_gene: TRBV6-1
CDR3aa: CASSEVWLNIQYF

d_gene: -
v_gene: TRBV7-9
CDR3aa: CASTTTGGSNEKLFF

d_gene: -
v_gene: TRBV5-1
CDR3aa: CASRRGNTIYF

d_gene: -
v_gene: TRBV6-5
CDR3aa: CASTRTLSTDTQYF

d_gene: TRBD1
v_gene: TRBV27
CDR3aa: CASSLTGGTEAFF

d_gene: -
v_gene: TRBV7-9
CDR3aa: CASSLISNEQFF

d_gene: -
v_gene: TRBV6-1
CDR3aa: CASSEGGAANYGYTF

d_gene: TRBD1
v_gene: TRBV30
CDR3aa: CAWSGQGAGTGELFF

d_gene: -
v_gene: TRBV4-1
CDR3aa: CASSQDGQGANVLTF